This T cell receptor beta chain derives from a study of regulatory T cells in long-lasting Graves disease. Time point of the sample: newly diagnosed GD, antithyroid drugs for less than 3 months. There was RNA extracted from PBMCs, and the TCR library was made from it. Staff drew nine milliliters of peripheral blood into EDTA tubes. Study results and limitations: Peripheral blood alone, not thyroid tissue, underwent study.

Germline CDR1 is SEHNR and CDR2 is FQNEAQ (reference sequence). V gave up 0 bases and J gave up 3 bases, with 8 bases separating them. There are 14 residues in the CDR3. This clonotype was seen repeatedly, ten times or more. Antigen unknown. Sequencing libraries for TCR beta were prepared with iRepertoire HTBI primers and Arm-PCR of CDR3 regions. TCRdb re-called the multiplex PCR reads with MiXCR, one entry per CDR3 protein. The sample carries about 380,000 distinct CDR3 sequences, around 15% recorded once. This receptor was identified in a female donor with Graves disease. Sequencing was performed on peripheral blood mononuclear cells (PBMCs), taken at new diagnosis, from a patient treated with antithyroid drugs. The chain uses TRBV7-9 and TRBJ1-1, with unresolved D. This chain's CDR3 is CASSLAGSYTEAFF. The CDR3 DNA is TGTGCCAGCAGCTTAGCGGGTAGTTACACTGAAGCTTTCTTT.